These 5 T cell receptor beta chains share one sample of origin, sequenced in a study of T cells in Graves' hyperthyroidism and ophthalmopathy (dated by TCRdb to between 2018 and 2021). Library prep was done by multiplex PCR. The instrument was an Illumina HiSeq 2000. TCR beta CDR3 regions were amplified from RNA transcripts. The first round of RT-PCR for the TCR CDR3 was performed with the HTBI primer set and the Qiagen OneStep RT-PCR kit. TCRdb took the public reads, trimmed them with fastp at Q25, ran MiXCR for clone calling and kept in-frame beta chains. Entries that share a CDR3 protein sequence are merged under the most common genes and DNA. The sample profile shows approximately 510,000 distinct CDR3 sequences; less than 25% of them were found once. Jointly, the top ten make up 26% of the sample. Sequences were obtained from blood. The receptors stem from a man between 18 and 29 years old with Graves' hyperthyroidism.

This clonotype was counted at least ten times. The chain links TRBV12-3 or TRBV12-4 to TRBJ2-7; a weak D match, TRBD2 (6 bases). The CDR3 is made up of 14 amino acids. V was cut by 6 bases and J by 0 bases, with 12 bases left in between. The CDR3 nucleotides read TGTGCCAGCAGCCAGGGAGGCCGCTCCTACGAGCAGTACTTC. The encoded protein is CASSQGGRSYEQYF.

This clonotype showed up many times. This chain uses TRBV15 with TRBJ1-2; D is unresolved. The V gene lost 5 bases and the J gene lost 5 bases, with 9 bases spanning the gap. Per germline, CDR1 LNHNV and CDR2 YYDKDF (reference sequence). CDR3 size: 12 residues. The DNA for the CDR3 is TGTGCCACCAGCGGAAGCGCTTATGGCTACACCTTC. The encoded protein is CATSGSAYGYTF.

The genes are TRBV2 and TRBJ2-5; no reliable D call. The length of the CDR3 is 15 residues. Between the trimmed V and J ends, which lost 6 bases and 5 bases, there was a span of 19 bases. Germline V CDR1 and CDR2: SNHLY, FYNNEI. CDR3 sequence reads: CASRSTWASGETQYF. The CDR3 nucleotides read TGTGCCAGCAGGTCCACTTGGGCCTCCGGCGAGACCCAGTACTTC.

This clonotype has ten or more counts. The chain employs TRBV2 and TRBJ2-5; D is unresolved. V lost 7 bases, J lost 0 bases, and 9 bases lay in between. The CDR3 is made up of 13 amino acids. CDR1 is SNHLY, CDR2 FYNNEI, per germline. The CDR3 protein is CASTGRNQETQYF. The CDR3 DNA reads TGTGCCAGCACAGGACGTAACCAAGAGACCCAGTACTTC.

This rearrangement joins TRBV19 to TRBJ2-7, with 7 bases identical to TRBD1. With 8 bases clipped from V and 4 bases from J, the junction kept 23 bases outside the gene matches. This CDR3 is built from 18 residues. Germline CDR1 LNHDA, CDR2 SQIVND (reference sequence). CDR3 sequence (DNA): TGTGCCAGTCAAATCAACAAGCAGGACAGGCCCGATCTGTACGAGCAGTACTTC. Translated, it gives CASQINKQDRPDLYEQYF.